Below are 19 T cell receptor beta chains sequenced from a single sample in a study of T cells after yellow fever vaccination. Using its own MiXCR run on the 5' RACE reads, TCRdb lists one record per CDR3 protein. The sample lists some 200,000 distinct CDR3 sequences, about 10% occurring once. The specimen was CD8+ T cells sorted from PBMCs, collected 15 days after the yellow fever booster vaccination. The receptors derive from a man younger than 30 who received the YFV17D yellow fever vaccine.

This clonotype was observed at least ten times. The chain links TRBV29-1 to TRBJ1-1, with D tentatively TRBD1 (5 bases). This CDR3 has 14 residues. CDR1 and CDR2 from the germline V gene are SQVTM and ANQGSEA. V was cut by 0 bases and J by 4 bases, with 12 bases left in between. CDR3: CSVEDEGRATEAFF. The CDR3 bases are TGCAGCGTTGAAGATGAGGGCAGGGCCACTGAAGCTTTCTTT.

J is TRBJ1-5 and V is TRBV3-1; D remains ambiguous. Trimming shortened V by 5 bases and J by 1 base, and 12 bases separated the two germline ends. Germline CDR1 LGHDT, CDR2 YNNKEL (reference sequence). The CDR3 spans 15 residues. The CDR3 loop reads CASSTGERSNQPQHF. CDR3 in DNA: TGTGCCAGCAGCACCGGCGAGAGGAGCAATCAGCCCCAGCATTTT.

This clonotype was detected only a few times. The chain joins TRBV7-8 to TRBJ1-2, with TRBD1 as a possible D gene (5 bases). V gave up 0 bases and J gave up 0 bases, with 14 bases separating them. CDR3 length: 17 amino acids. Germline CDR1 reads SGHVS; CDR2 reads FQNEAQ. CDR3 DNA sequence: TGTGCCAGCAGCTTAGCGTCAGGGATTGGAGCTAACTATGGCTACACCTTC. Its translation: CASSLASGIGANYGYTF.

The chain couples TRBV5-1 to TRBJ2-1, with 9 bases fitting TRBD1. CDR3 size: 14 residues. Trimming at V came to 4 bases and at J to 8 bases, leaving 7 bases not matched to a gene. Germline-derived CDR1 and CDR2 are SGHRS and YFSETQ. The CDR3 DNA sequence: TGCGCCAGCAGCGTGGGACAGGGAATGGATGAGCAGTTCTTC. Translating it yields CASSVGQGMDEQFF.

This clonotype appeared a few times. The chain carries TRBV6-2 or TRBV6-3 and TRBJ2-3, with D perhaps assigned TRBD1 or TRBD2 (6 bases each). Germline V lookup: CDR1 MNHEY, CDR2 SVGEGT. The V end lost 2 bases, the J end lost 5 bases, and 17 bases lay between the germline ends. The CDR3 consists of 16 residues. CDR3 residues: CASSYRSGAREDTQYF. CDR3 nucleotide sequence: TGTGCCAGCAGTTACCGCTCGGGGGCCAGGGAAGATACGCAGTATTTT.

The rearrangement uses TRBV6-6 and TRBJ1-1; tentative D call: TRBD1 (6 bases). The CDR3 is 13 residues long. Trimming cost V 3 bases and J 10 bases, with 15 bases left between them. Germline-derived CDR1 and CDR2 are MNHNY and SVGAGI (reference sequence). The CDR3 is CASSYAGVELAFF. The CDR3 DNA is TGTGCCAGCAGTTATGCAGGGGTTGAGTTAGCTTTCTTT.

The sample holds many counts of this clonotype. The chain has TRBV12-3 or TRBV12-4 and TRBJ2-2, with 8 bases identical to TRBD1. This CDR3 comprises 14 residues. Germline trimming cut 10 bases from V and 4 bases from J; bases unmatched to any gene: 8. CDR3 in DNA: TGTGCCATCGGGACAGGATGGGGCACCGGGGAGCTGTTTTTT. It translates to CAIGTGWGTGELFF.

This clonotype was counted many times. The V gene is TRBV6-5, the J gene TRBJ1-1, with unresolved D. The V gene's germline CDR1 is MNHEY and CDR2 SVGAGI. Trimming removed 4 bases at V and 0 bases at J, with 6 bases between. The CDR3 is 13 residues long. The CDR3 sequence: CASSFSLNTEAFF. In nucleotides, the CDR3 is TGTGCCAGCAGTTTTTCTCTGAACACTGAAGCTTTCTTT.

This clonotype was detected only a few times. In nucleotides, the CDR3 is TGTGCCAGCAGCTATTGGGTGAACACTGAAGCTTTCTTT. Protein: CASSYWVNTEAFF. The rearrangement uses TRBV14 and TRBJ1-1; D remains ambiguous. Trimming cost V 5 bases and J 0 bases, with 7 bases left between them. Germline V gene lookup returns CDR1 SGHDN and CDR2 FVKESK. This CDR3 spans 13 amino acids.

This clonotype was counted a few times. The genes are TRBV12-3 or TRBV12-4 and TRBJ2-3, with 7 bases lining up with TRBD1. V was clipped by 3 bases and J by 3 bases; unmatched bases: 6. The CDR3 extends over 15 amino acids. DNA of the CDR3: TGTGCCAGCAGTTTCCGACAGGGCTGGACAGATACGCAGTATTTT. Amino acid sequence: CASSFRQGWTDTQYF.

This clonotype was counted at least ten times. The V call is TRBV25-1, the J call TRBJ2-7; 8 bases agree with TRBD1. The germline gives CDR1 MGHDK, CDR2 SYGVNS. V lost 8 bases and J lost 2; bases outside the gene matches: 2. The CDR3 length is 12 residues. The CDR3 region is CASAQGAYEQYV. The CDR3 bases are TGTGCCAGCGCACAGGGGGCCTACGAGCAGTACGTC.

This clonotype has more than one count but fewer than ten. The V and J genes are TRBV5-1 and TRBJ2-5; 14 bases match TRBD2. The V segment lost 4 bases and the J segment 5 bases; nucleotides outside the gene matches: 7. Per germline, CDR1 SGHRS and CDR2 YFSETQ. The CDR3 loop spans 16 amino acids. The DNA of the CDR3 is TGCGCCAGCAGCGCGGGACTAGCGGGGGTCGGGGAGACCCAGTACTTC. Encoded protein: CASSAGLAGVGETQYF.

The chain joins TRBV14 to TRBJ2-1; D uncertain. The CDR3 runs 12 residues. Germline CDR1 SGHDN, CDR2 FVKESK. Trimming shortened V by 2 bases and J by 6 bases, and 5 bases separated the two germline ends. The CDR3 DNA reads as TGTGCCAGCAGCCAATACTTCAATGAGCAGTTCTTC. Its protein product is CASSQYFNEQFF.

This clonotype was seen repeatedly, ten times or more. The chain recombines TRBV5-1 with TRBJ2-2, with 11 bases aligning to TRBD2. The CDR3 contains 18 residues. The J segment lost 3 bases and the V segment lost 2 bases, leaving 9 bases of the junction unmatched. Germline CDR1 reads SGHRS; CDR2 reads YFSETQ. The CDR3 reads CASSFNRLAGLYTGELFF. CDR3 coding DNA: TGCGCCAGCAGCTTTAACAGACTAGCGGGACTATACACCGGGGAGCTGTTTTTT. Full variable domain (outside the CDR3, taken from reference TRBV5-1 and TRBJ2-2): KAGVTQTPRYLIKTRGQQVTLSCSPISGHRSVSWYQQTPGQGLQFLFEYFSETQRNKGNFPGRFSGRQFSNSRSEMNVSTLELGDSALYLCASSFNRLAGLYTGELFFGEGSRLTVL.

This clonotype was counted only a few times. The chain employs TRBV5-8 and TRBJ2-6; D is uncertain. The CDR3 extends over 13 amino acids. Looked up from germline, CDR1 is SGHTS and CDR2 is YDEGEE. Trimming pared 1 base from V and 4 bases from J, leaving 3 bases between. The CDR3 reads CASSLRGANVLTF. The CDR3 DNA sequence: TGTGCCAGCAGCTTGCGAGGGGCCAACGTCCTGACTTTC.

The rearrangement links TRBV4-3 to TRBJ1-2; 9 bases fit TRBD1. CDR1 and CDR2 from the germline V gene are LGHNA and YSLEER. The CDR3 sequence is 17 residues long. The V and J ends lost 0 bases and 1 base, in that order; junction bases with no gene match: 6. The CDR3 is CASSQEGTGQGNYGYTF. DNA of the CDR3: TGCGCCAGCAGCCAAGAAGGAACGGGACAGGGTAACTATGGCTACACCTTC.

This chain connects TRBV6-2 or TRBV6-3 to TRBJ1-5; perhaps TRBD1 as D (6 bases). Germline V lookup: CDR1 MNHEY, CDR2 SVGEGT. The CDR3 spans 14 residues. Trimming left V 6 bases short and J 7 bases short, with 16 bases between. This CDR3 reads CASRRTDVAQPQHF. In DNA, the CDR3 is TGTGCCAGCAGGAGGACAGACGTAGCCCAGCCCCAGCATTTT.

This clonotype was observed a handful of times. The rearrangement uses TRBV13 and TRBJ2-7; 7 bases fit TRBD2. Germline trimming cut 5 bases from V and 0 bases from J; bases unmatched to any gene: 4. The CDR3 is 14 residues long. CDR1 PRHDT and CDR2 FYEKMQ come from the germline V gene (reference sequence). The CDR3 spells CASSPSGGSYEQYV. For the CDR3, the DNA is TGTGCCAGCAGCCCCTCGGGGGGCTCCTACGAGCAGTACGTC.

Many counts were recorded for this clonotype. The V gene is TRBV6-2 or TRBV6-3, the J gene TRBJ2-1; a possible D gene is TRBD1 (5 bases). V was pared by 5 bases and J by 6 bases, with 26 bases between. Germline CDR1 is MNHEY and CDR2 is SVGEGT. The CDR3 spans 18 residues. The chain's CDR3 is CASSLIYPTELTSNEQFF. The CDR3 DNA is TGTGCCAGCAGTCTAATTTACCCGACAGAACTTACATCCAATGAGCAGTTCTTC.